A selection of T cell receptor beta chains follows, all from one sample in a study of T cell responses to AZD1222 COVID-19 vaccine. The assay was immunoSEQ multiplex PCR, and TCRdb's table has in-frame clones only and misses some. The sample holds roughly 180,000 clones, 75% to 90% seen once. The sequencing here drew on peripheral blood, taken on day 0 of AZD1222 vaccination. The receptors were gathered from an adult in good health. The CDR3 runs from the conserved cysteine through the conserved F or W. D genes are given only for firm matches. A clone size is listed for some rows: how often the clone was seen (once, few, many), or a class if it is expanded.

d_call cdr3_length j_call clone_size v_call cdr3_aa cdr3_nt
TRBD1 15 TRBJ1-1 few TRBV7-9 CASSQANRGRTEAFF TGTGCCAGCAGTCAAGCAAACAGGGGCCGCACTGAAGCTTTCTTT
- 13 TRBJ2-1 - TRBV18 CASSPNRIDEQFF TGTGCCAGCTCACCAAATAGGATCGATGAGCAGTTCTTC
- 15 TRBJ1-2 - TRBV5-1 CASSWADRIRGGYTF TGCGCCAGCAGCTGGGCGGACAGAATACGTGGTGGCTACACCTTC
- 12 TRBJ2-2 - TRBV29-1 CSAPGNTGELFF TGCAGCGCGCCAGGGAACACCGGGGAGCTGTTTTTT
TRBD2 15 TRBJ2-7 - TRBV7-9 CASSLAGLAAYEQYF TGTGCCAGCAGCTTAGCGGGACTAGCAGCCTACGAGCAGTACTTC
- 15 TRBJ1-2 - TRBV6-5 CASSYSNIGNYGYTF TGTGCCAGCAGTTACTCGAACATAGGAAACTATGGCTACACCTTC
TRBD2 15 TRBJ2-1 once TRBV7-2 CASSPLAGGPNEQFF TGTGCCAGCAGTCCACTAGCGGGGGGGCCTAATGAGCAGTTCTTC
TRBD2 15 TRBJ2-7 - TRBV7-6 CASSTTGTRTGEQYF TGTGCCAGCAGCACGACCGGGACTAGAACGGGCGAGCAGTACTTC
- 16 TRBJ1-1 - TRBV15 CATSRDYEGTETEAFF TGTGCCACCAGCAGAGATTATGAGGGAACGGAAACTGAAGCTTTCTTT
TRBD1 14 TRBJ2-7 - TRBV4-3 CASSPGTGGYEQYF TGCGCCAGCAGCCCAGGGACAGGGGGCTACGAGCAGTACTTC
TRBD2 16 TRBJ2-5 - TRBV4-1 CASRQHSSGKKETQYF TGCGCCAGCAGACAACACAGTAGCGGGAAAAAAGAGACCCAGTACTTC
TRBD1 17 TRBJ2-2 - TRBV5-1 CASSLVVFDRGTGELFF TGCGCCAGCAGCTTGGTAGTGTTTGACAGGGGCACCGGGGAGCTGTTTTTT
- 14 TRBJ2-7 few TRBV7-2 CASSLGGWIDEQYF TGTGCCAGCAGCTTAGGGGGCTGGATTGACGAGCAGTACTTC
- 13 TRBJ1-4 - TRBV20-1 CSASAGPNEKLFF TGCAGTGCTAGTGCAGGGCCTAATGAAAAACTGTTTTTT
- 15 TRBJ2-3 - TRBV11-3 CASSPGVAVSDTQYF TGTGCCAGCAGCCCCGGGGTGGCTGTGTCAGATACGCAGTATTTT